A selection of T cell receptor beta chains follows, all from one sample in a study of CD8+ T cells in alopecia areata. The method was immunoSEQ multiplex PCR; TCRdb's version includes in-frame clones alone and lacks a portion of them. The sample comprises around 200,000 clones, about 60% of which are singletons, and about 0.69% rests with the top ten. The sample consisted of CD4+ T cells sorted from blood, taken at week 4, from a patient treated with tofacitinib. Receptors were obtained from a human donor with alopecia areata. Each CDR3 is given with its conserved first and last residue. A D gene is named only where the DNA matches it firmly. Clone size, where shown, is once, few, many, or a class for clones that have expanded.

J gene	CDR3 length	clone size	V gene	D gene	CDR3 DNA	CDR3 protein
TRBJ2-3	14	.	TRBV7-2	TRBD2	TGTGCCAGCAGCAACAGCGGGAGTATCAATACGCAGTATTTT	CASSNSGSINTQYF
TRBJ2-7	11	.	TRBV5-1	.	TGCGCCAGCAGCTTGGATGACGAGCAGTACTTC	CASSLDDEQYF
TRBJ1-2	16	.	TRBV28	TRBD1	TGTGCCAGCAGTTCATCTGGGACAGGGGGCAGCTATGGCTACACCTTC	CASSSSGTGGSYGYTF
TRBJ1-1	14	few	TRBV6-5	.	TGTGCCAGCAGAGTTACAGGCTTGAACACTGAAGCTTTCTTT	CASRVTGLNTEAFF
TRBJ2-1	13	few	TRBV19	.	TGTGCCAGTAGTATGATACGGGCTTTGGAGCAGTTCTTC	CASSMIRALEQFF
TRBJ2-5	14	.	TRBV11-2	.	TGTGCCAGCAGCCAGCAGGTGAACCAAGAGACCCAGTACTTC	CASSQQVNQETQYF
TRBJ2-1	15	.	TRBV27	.	TGTGCCAGCAGTTTCAGTCCCCCCAAACACAATGAGCAGTTCTTC	CASSFSPPKHNEQFF
TRBJ2-1	11	.	TRBV7-2	.	TGTGCCAGCAGCCAAGACAATGAGCAGTTCTTC	CASSQDNEQFF
TRBJ2-5	15	.	TRBV29-1	TRBD2	TGCAGCGTTGGGCCTAGCGGGAGGGCCTGGGAGACCCAGTACTTC	CSVGPSGRAWETQYF
TRBJ2-2	16	.	TRBV7-9	.	TGTGCCAGCAGCGCCCTTCTGGCGGTGAACACCGGGGAGCTGTTTTTT	CASSALLAVNTGELFF
TRBJ2-3	16	.	TRBV7-2	.	TGTGCCAGCAGCTTACTTCCAAGTACTAGCACAGATACGCAGTATTTT	CASSLLPSTSTDTQYF
TRBJ2-1	16	.	TRBV29-1	TRBD1	TGCAGTGTCAACCCGGGACAGAGAATTTCCTACAATGAGCAGTTCTTC	CSVNPGQRISYNEQFF
TRBJ2-3	16	.	TRBV4-3	TRBD2	TGCGCCAGCAGCCAAGATCGTAGCGGGAGCACAGATACGCAGTATTTT	CASSQDRSGSTDTQYF
TRBJ1-5	13	.	TRBV7-9	.	TGTGCCAGCAGCCTAACGTCGGATCAGCCCCAGCATTTT	CASSLTSDQPQHF
TRBJ1-1	14	.	TRBV29-1	.	TGCAGCGTTGGGGCCGGGGGGCTGAACACTGAAGCTTTCTTT	CSVGAGGLNTEAFF
TRBJ1-2	11	many	TRBV6-5	.	TGTGCCAGCAGTTACGGGCTGGGCTACACCTTC	CASSYGLGYTF
TRBJ2-1	11	.	TRBV7-2	.	TGTGCCAGCAGCTCGGGACTTGTTTTGGTCTTC	CASSSGLVLVF
TRBJ2-2	13	.	TRBV2	.	TGTGCCAGCAGTTGGACAACCTCCGGGGAGCTGTTTTTT	CASSWTTSGELFF
TRBJ2-7	13	.	TRBV30	.	TGTGCCTGGAGCCAGGACACCTCCTACGAGCAGTACTTC	CAWSQDTSYEQYF
TRBJ2-3	17	.	TRBV7-9	TRBD1	TGTGCCAGCAGCTCCGGGACAGGGGGCAACCGACGAGATACGCAGTATTTT	CASSSGTGGNRRDTQYF
TRBJ2-1	20	.	TRBV27	TRBD2	TGTGCCAGCAGTTCCTACCCACTAGCGGGAGGAAAGAGCTCCTACAATGAGCAGTTCTTC	CASSSYPLAGGKSSYNEQFF
TRBJ2-5	14	.	TRBV2	.	TGTGCCAGCAGTGTGCTTCAGGGCCAAGAGACCCAGTACTTC	CASSVLQGQETQYF
TRBJ1-5	13	few	TRBV11-2	.	TGTGCCAGCAGCTTAGATGTGGGACAGCCCCAGCATTTT	CASSLDVGQPQHF
TRBJ2-1	12	.	TRBV29-1	.	TGCAGCGTTGGTGGCTGGGAAAATGAGCAGTTCTTC	CSVGGWENEQFF
TRBJ1-5	13	.	TRBV27	.	TGTGCCAGCAGCTTGAGGCGGGGAGAGGCCCAGCATTTT	CASSLRRGEAQHF
TRBJ2-7	15	.	TRBV30	TRBD2	TGTGCCTGGAGTATCTCTGGACTAGCGGGAGCCGAAAAGTACTTC	CAWSISGLAGAEKYF
TRBJ2-3	14	.	TRBV18	.	TGTGCCAGCTCACCATCCCGGAACACAGATACGCAGTATTTT	CASSPSRNTDTQYF
TRBJ2-4	13	.	TRBV28	.	TGTGCCAGCGGGGGGATAGCCAAAAACATTCAGTACTTC	CASGGIAKNIQYF
TRBJ2-5	13	few	TRBV29-1	TRBD1	TGCAGCGTTGATACAGGGGCGCAAGAGACCCAGTACTTC	CSVDTGAQETQYF
TRBJ2-5	16	few	TRBV18	.	TGTGCCAGCTCACCAGGACTCAGGGTAGGGCAAGAGACCCAGTACTTC	CASSPGLRVGQETQYF
TRBJ1-2	13	.	TRBV6-1	.	TGTGCCAGCAGAGGCCAGCTCCAATATGGCTACACCTTC	CASRGQLQYGYTF
TRBJ2-5	13	.	TRBV2	.	TGTGCCAGCACTCGAGACCTCCAAGAGACCCAGTACTTC	CASTRDLQETQYF
TRBJ1-4	11	few	TRBV29-1	.	TGCAGCGTTGAAGAAAACGAGAAACTGTTTTTT	CSVEENEKLFF
TRBJ2-5	14	.	TRBV11-2	.	TGTGCCAGCAGCTTGCCGGGGGGCGGCGAGACCCAGTACTTC	CASSLPGGGETQYF
TRBJ2-5	14	.	TRBV30	.	TGTGCCTGGAGTGTGTACTTCCAACGAGAGACCCAGTACTTC	CAWSVYFQRETQYF
TRBJ2-2	12	few	TRBV29-1	.	TGCAGCGTAGGGCGCGGCCCCGGGGAGCTGTTTTTT	CSVGRGPGELFF
TRBJ2-3	14	.	TRBV29-1	.	TGCAGCGTTGTCCTACGGGAGACAACAGATACGCAGTATTTT	CSVVLRETTDTQYF
TRBJ2-1	15	.	TRBV5-6	TRBD2	TGTGCCAGCAGCTTTAGCGGGCGGAGCGACGATGAGCAGTTCTTC	CASSFSGRSDDEQFF
TRBJ1-5	16	few	TRBV18	TRBD1	TGTGCCAGCTCACCAACCGGGACAGGGGGTCGACAGCCCCAGCATTTT	CASSPTGTGGRQPQHF
TRBJ2-7	13	.	TRBV11-2	.	TGTGCCAGCAGCTTAGGAGGAAGCTACGAGCAGTACTTC	CASSLGGSYEQYF
TRBJ2-7	15	.	TRBV7-2	TRBD2	TGTGCCAGCAGCTTCGGTAGCGGGAGTACCTACGAGCAGTACTTC	CASSFGSGSTYEQYF
TRBJ1-2	16	once	TRBV4-1	.	TGCGCCAGCAGCCCCGATTCGCGAGGAACTAACTATGGCTACACCTTC	CASSPDSRGTNYGYTF
TRBJ2-1	13	few	TRBV30	.	TGTGCCTGGAGCGGTAGGGTCTACAATGAGCAGTTCTTC	CAWSGRVYNEQFF
TRBJ2-7	12	.	TRBV30	TRBD1	TGTGCCTGGACACAGGGGGCACGCGAGCAGTACTTC	CAWTQGAREQYF
TRBJ1-5	15	.	TRBV28	.	TGTGCCAGCAGTTCGGCAGGGGAGGGCAATCAGCCCCAGCATTTT	CASSSAGEGNQPQHF
TRBJ1-1	13	.	TRBV29-1	.	TGCAGCGTCGGCAGGGGACAGAACACTGAAGCTTTCTTT	CSVGRGQNTEAFF
TRBJ1-5	14	.	TRBV7-2	.	TGTGCCAGCAGCCAAGGACGGCAAAATCAGCCCCAGCATTTT	CASSQGRQNQPQHF
TRBJ2-5	13	.	TRBV30	TRBD2	TGTGCCTGGAGTGAAGGACTAGGGGAGACCCAGTACTTC	CAWSEGLGETQYF
TRBJ2-1	15	.	TRBV2	.	TGTGCCAGCAGACAAGGACGAGGCCCTTACAATGAGCAGTTCTTC	CASRQGRGPYNEQFF
TRBJ2-2	16	.	TRBV14	TRBD1	TGTGCCAGCAGCCTGGTGACAGGGATTTCCACCGGGGAGCTGTTTTTT	CASSLVTGISTGELFF
TRBJ1-1	11	.	TRBV20-1	.	TGCAGTGCTAGGGTGAACACTGAAGCTTTCTTT	CSARVNTEAFF
TRBJ2-2	14	few	TRBV29-1	TRBD1	TGCAGCGTAACCAGGGGGACGGACACCGGGGAGCTGTTTTTT	CSVTRGTDTGELFF
TRBJ1-1	11	.	TRBV7-9	.	TGTGCCAGCAGCCAGGGAACTGAAGCTTTCTTT	CASSQGTEAFF
TRBJ2-2	12	.	TRBV27	.	TGTGCCAGCAGAGGAAACACCGGGGAGCTGTTTTTT	CASRGNTGELFF
TRBJ2-7	11	.	TRBV29-1	TRBD1	TGCAGCGTTCGACAGGGCCACGAGCAGTACTTC	CSVRQGHEQYF